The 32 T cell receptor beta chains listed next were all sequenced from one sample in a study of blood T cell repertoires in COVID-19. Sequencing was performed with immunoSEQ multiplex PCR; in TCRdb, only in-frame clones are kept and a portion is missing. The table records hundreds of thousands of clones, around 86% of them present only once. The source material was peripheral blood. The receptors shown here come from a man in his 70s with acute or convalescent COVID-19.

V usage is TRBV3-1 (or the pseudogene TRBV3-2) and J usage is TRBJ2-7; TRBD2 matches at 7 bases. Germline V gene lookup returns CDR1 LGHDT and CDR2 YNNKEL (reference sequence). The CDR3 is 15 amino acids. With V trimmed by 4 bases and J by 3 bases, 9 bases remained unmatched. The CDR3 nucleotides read TGTGCCAGCAGCCCTACTAGCGCAGTCCTCTACGAGCAGTACTTC. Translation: CASSPTSAVLYEQYF.

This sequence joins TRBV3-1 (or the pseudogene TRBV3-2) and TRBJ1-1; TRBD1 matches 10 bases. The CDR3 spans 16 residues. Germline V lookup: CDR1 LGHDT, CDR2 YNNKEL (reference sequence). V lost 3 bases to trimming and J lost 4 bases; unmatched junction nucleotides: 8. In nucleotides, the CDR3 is TGTGCCAGCAGCCACAGGACAGGGGGAAGGGGCACTGAAGCTTTCTTT. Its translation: CASSHRTGGRGTEAFF.

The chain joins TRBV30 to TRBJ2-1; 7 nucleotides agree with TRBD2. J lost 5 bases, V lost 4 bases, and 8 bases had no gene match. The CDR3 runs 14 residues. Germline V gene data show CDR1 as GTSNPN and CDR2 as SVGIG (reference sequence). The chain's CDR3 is CAWTNWGGHNEQFF. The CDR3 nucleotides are TGTGCCTGGACCAACTGGGGGGGACACAATGAGCAGTTCTTC.

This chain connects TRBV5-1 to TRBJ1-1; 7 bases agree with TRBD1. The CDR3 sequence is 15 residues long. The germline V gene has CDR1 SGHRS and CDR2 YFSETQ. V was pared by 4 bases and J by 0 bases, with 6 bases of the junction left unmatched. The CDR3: CASSRTGEMNTEAFF. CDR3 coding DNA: TGCGCCAGCAGCCGAACAGGGGAAATGAACACTGAAGCTTTCTTT.

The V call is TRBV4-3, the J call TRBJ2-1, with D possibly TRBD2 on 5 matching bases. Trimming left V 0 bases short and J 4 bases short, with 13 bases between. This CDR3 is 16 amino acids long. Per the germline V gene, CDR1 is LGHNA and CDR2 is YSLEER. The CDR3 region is CASSQEPPLAYNEQFF. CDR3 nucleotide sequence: TGCGCCAGCAGCCAAGAACCCCCCCTAGCTTACAATGAGCAGTTCTTC.

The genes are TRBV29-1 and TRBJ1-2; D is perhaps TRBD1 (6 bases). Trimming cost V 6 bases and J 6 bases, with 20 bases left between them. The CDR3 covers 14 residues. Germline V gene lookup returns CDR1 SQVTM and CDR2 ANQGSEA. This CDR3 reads CSVYYRDNLDGYTF. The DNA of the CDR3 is TGCAGCGTATACTACAGGGATAATCTTGATGGCTACACCTTC.

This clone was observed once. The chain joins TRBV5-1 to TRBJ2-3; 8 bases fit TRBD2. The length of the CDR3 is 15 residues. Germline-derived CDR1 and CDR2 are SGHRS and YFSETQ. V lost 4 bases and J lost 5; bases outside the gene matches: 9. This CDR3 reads CASSVLPGLVDTQYF. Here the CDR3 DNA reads TGCGCCAGCAGCGTCTTACCGGGACTAGTAGATACGCAGTATTTT.

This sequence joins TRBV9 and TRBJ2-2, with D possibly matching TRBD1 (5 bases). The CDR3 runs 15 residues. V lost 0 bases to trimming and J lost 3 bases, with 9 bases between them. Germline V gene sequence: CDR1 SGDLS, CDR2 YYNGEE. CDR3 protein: CASSVGGADTGELFF. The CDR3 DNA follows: TGTGCCAGCAGCGTAGGGGGCGCGGACACCGGGGAGCTGTTTTTT.

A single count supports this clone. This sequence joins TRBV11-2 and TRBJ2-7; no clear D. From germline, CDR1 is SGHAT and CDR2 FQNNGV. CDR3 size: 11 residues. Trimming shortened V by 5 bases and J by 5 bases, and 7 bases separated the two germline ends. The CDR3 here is CASSPLDEQYF. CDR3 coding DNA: TGTGCCAGCAGCCCCCTCGACGAGCAGTACTTC. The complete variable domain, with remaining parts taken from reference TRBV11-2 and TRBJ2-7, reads EAGVAQSPRYKIIEKRQSVAFWCNPISGHATLYWYQQILGQGPKLLIQFQNNGVVDDSQLPKDRFSAERLKGVDSTLKIQPAKLEDSAVYLCASSPLDEQYFGPGTRLTVT.

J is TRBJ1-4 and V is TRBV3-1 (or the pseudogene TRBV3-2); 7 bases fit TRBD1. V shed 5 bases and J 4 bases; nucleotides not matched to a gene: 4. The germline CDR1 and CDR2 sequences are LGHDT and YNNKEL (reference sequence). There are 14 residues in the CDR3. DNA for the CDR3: TGTGCCAGCAGCTCACAGGGGAGTAATGAAAAACTGTTTTTT. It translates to CASSSQGSNEKLFF.

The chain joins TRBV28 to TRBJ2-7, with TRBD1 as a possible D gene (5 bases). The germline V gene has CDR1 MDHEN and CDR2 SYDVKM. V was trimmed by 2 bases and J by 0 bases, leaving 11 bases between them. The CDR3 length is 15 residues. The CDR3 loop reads CASSLRQLSSYEQYF. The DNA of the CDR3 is TGTGCCAGCAGTTTACGACAGCTGAGCTCCTACGAGCAGTACTTC.

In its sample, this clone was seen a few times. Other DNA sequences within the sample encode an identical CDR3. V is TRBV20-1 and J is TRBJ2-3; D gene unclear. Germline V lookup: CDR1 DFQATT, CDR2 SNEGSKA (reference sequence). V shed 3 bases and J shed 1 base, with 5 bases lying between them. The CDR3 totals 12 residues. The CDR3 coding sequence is TGCAGTGCTAGTAGAGGCACAGATACGCAGTATTTT. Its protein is CSASRGTDTQYF.

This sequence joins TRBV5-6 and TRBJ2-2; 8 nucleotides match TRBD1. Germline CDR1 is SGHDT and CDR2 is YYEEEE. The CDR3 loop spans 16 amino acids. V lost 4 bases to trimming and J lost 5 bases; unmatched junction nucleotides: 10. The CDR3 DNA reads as TGTGCCAGCAGCCACAAGGACAGGGATCAGACCGGGGAGCTGTTTTTT. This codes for CASSHKDRDQTGELFF.

The DNA for the CDR3 is TGTGCCAGCAGCGTAGGGACCGACAGGAGCTATGGCTACACCTTC. Its protein is CASSVGTDRSYGYTF. This rearrangement joins TRBV9 to TRBJ1-2; possibly TRBD1 for D (6 bases). Germline V gene lookup returns CDR1 SGDLS and CDR2 YYNGEE. V lost 0 bases, J lost 4 bases, and 13 bases lay in between. The CDR3 consists of 15 residues.

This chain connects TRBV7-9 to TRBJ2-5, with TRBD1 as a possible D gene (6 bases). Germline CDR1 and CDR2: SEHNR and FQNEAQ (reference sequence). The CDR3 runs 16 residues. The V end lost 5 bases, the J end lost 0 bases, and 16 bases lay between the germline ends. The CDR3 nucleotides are TGTGCCAGCAGCCCCCCAGGGGCTCCGTACCAAGAGACCCAGTACTTC. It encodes CASSPPGAPYQETQYF.

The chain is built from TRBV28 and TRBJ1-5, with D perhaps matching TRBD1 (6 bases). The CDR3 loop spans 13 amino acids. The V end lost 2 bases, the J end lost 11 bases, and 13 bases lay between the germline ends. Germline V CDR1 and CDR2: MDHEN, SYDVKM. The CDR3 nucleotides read TGTGCCAGCAGTTTAGGGACAAGACTGACCCAGCATTTT. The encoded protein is CASSLGTRLTQHF. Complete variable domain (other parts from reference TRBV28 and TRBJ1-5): DVKVTQSSRYLVKRTGEKVFLECVQDMDHENMFWYRQDPGLGLRLIYFSYDVKMKEKGDIPEGYSVSREKKERFSLILESASTNQTSMYLCASSLGTRLTQHFGDGTRLSIL.

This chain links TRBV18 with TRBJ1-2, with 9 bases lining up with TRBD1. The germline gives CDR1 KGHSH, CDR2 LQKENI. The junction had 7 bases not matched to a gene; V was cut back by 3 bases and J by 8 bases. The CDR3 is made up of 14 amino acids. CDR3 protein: CASSPGTGIGGYTF. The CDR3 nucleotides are TGTGCCAGCTCACCCGGGACAGGGATTGGGGGCTACACCTTC.

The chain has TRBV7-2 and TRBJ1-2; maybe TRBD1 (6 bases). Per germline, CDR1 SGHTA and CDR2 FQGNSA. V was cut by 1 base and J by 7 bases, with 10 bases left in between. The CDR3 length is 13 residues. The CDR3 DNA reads TGTGCCAGCAGCTTAGGACAGGATGGTGGCTACACCTTC. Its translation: CASSLGQDGGYTF.

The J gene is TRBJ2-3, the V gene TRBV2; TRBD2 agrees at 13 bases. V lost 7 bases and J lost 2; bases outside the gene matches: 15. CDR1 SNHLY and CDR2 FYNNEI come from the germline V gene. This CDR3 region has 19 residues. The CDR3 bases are TGTGCCAGCAACTCCCCTCGGACTAGCGGGGGAGGGTACACAGATACGCAGTATTTT. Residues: CASNSPRTSGGGYTDTQYF.

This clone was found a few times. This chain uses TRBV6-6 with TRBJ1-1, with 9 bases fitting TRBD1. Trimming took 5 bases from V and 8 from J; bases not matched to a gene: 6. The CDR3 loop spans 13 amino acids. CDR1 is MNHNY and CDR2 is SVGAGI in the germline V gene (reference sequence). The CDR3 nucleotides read TGTGCCAGCAGTACCGGGACAGGGCAAGAAGCTTTCTTT. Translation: CASSTGTGQEAFF.

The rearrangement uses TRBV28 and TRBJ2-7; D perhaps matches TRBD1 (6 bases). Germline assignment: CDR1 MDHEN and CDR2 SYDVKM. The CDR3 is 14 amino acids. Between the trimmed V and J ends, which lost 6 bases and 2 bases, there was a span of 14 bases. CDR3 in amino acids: CASREQGAPYEQYF. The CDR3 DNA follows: TGTGCCAGCAGAGAACAGGGTGCCCCCTACGAGCAGTACTTC.

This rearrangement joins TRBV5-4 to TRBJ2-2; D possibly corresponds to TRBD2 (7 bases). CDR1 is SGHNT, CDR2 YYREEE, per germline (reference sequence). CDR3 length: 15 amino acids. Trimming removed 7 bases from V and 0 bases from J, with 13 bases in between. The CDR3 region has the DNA TGTGCCAGCGGTCCGGGGGGCGCGAACACCGGGGAGCTGTTTTTT. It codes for CASGPGGANTGELFF. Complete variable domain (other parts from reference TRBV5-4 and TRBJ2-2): ETGVTQSPTHLIKTRGQQVTLRCSSQSGHNTVSWYQQALGQGPQFIFQYYREEENGRGNFPPRFSGLQFPNYSSELNVNALELDDSALYLCASGPGGANTGELFFGEGSRLTVL.

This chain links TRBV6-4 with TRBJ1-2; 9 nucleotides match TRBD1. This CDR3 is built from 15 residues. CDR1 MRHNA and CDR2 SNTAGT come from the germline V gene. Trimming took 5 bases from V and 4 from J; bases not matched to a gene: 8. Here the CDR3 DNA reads TGTGCCAGCAGTCCCGGGACAGGGACATTCTATGGCTACACCTTC. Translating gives CASSPGTGTFYGYTF.

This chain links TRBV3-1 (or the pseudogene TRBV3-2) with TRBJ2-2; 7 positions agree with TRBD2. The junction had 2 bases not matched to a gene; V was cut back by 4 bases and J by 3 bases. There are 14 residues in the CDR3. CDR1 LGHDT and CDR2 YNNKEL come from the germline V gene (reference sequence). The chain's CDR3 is CASSRLADTGELFF. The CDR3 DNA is TGTGCCAGCAGCCGACTAGCCGACACCGGGGAGCTGTTTTTT.

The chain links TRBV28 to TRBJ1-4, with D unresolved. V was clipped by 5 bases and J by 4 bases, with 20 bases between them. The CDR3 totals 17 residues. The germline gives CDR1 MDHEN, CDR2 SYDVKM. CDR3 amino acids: CASSPRAGLQLNEKLFF. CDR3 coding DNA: TGTGCCAGCAGTCCGAGGGCAGGACTCCAACTTAATGAAAAACTGTTTTTT.

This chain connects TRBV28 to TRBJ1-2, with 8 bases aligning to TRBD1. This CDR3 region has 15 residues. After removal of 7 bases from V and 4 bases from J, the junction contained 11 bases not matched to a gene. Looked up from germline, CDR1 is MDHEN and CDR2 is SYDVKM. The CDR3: CASKRPGQGAYGYTF. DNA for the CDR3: TGTGCCAGCAAACGACCCGGACAGGGAGCCTATGGCTACACCTTC.

CDR3 DNA: TGCGCCAGCAGCGCGGGCTTAGACTACGAGCAGTACTTC. It specifies CASSAGLDYEQYF. The chain is built from TRBV4-3 and TRBJ2-7; possibly TRBD2 for D (5 bases). Germline lookup yields CDR1 LGHNA and CDR2 YSLEER. V gave up 5 bases and J gave up 3 bases, with 11 bases separating them. The CDR3 covers 13 residues.

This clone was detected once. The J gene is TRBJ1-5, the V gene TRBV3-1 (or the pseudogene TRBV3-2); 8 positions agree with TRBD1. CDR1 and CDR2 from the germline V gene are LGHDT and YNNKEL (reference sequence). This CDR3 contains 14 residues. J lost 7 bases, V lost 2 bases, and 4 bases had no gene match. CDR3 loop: CASSQSGGGQPQHF. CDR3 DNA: TGTGCCAGCAGCCAATCAGGGGGCGGGCAGCCCCAGCATTTT.

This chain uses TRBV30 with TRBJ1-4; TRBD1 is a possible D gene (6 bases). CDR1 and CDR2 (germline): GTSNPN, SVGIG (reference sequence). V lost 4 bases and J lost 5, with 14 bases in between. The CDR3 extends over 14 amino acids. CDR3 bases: TGTGCCTGGAATGGACAGTTGATAAATGAAAAACTGTTTTTT. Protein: CAWNGQLINEKLFF.

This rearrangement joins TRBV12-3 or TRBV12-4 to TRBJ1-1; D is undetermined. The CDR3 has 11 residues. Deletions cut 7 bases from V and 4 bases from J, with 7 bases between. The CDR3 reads CASTRFTEAFF. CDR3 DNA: TGTGCCAGCACCCGGTTCACTGAAGCTTTCTTT.

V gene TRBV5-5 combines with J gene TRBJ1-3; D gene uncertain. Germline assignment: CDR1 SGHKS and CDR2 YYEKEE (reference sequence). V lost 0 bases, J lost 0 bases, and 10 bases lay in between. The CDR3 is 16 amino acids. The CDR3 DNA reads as TGTGCCAGCAGCTTGGGAGGCGGAAACTCTGGAAACACCATATATTTT. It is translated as CASSLGGGNSGNTIYF. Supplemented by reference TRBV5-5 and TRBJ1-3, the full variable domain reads DAGVTQSPTHLIKTRGQQVTLRCSPISGHKSVSWYQQVLGQGPQFIFQYYEKEERGRGNFPDRFSARQFPNYSSELNVNALLLGDSALYLCASSLGGGNSGNTIYFGEGSWLTVV.

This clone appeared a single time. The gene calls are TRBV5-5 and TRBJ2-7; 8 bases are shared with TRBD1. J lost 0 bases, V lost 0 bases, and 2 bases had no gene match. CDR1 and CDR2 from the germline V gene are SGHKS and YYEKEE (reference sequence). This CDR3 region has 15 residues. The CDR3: CASSLGDRSSYEQYF. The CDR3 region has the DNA TGTGCCAGCAGCTTGGGGGACAGGAGCTCCTACGAGCAGTACTTC. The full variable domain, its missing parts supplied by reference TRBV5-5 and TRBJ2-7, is DAGVTQSPTHLIKTRGQQVTLRCSPISGHKSVSWYQQVLGQGPQFIFQYYEKEERGRGNFPDRFSARQFPNYSSELNVNALLLGDSALYLCASSLGDRSSYEQYFGPGTRLTVT.